This T cell receptor (beta chain) came from a study of control samples from healthy donors and cancer patients. This CDR3 is built from 14 residues. The germline V gene encodes CDR1 LGHDT and CDR2 YNNKEL (reference sequence). Trimming shortened V by 4 bases and J by 10 bases, and 14 bases separated the two germline ends. Here immunoSEQ multiplex PCR was the method, and the copy in TCRdb shows in-frame clones only, minus some. This sample has roughly 120,000 clones, with 90% found just once. The sequence derives from a human donor in good health. The donor label of this sample is uncertain. Source material: blood. The genes are TRBV3-1 (or the pseudogene TRBV3-2) and TRBJ1-6, with TRBD1 as a possible D gene (5 bases). CDR3 nucleotide sequence: TGTGCCAGCAGCCCTCTCGTGAGGGGATCACCCCTCCACTTT. Translating gives CASSPLVRGSPLHF.